The 29 T cell receptor beta chains presented below share a single source sample, sequenced in a study of blood T cell repertoires in COVID-19 (TCRdb year 2020). Libraries came from the immunoSEQ multiplex PCR assay. What TCRdb holds here is the immuneACCESS table cut down to in-frame rearrangements. Part of the clones is not present; checked against another copy, under half of the missing clones reflect an unresolved V gene, and the others are unexplained. The sample table holds tens of thousands of clones, of which roughly 88% were seen once. 10% to 15% of the sample is held by the ten biggest clonotypes. Sequencing was done on a sample of peripheral blood. The receptors were gathered from a man aged 55 to 69 with active COVID-19.

This chain uses TRBV7-3 with TRBJ1-2, with D tentatively TRBD1 (5 bases). CDR1 and CDR2 (germline): SGHTA, FQGTGA. This CDR3 region has 14 residues. V lost 5 bases and J lost 6, with 16 bases in between. The CDR3 region has the DNA TGTGCCAGCAGCCGCGGGACGGAGACTGATGGCTACACCTTC. Amino acids: CASSRGTETDGYTF.

The V gene is TRBV30, the J gene TRBJ2-3, with 7 bases lining up with TRBD1. There are 14 residues in the CDR3. Germline V gene lookup returns CDR1 GTSNPN and CDR2 SVGIG (reference sequence). With V trimmed by 2 bases and J by 6 bases, 8 bases remained unmatched. The CDR3 DNA reads TGTGCCTGGAGTCGGGCGGACAGGCCGGATACGCAGTATTTT. Translating it yields CAWSRADRPDTQYF.

The chain is built from TRBV19 and TRBJ1-5; D unresolved. Trimming pared 6 bases from V and 0 bases from J, leaving 12 bases between. From germline, CDR1 is LNHDA and CDR2 SQIVND (reference sequence). The CDR3 runs to 15 residues. CDR3 in amino acids: CASRTTETSNQPQHF. CDR3 sequence (DNA): TGTGCCAGTAGGACCACAGAGACTAGCAATCAGCCCCAGCATTTT.

The gene calls are TRBV29-1 and TRBJ2-2; D gene unclear. From germline, CDR1 is SQVTM and CDR2 ANQGSEA. The CDR3 consists of 13 residues. Trimming left V 3 bases short and J 3 bases short, with 8 bases between. The CDR3: CSVDRVDTGELFF. The CDR3 region has the DNA TGCAGCGTTGACCGGGTGGACACCGGGGAGCTGTTTTTT.

The count of this clone is one. The J gene is TRBJ1-1, the V gene TRBV5-1, with D hard to call. Germline lookup yields CDR1 SGHRS and CDR2 YFSETQ. Trimming took 0 bases from V and 4 from J, leaving 4 bases between them. The CDR3 spans 12 residues. CDR3 in amino acids: CASSLGATEAFF. The DNA for the CDR3 is TGCGCCAGCAGCTTGGGGGCCACTGAAGCTTTCTTT.

The rearrangement joins TRBV3-1 (or the pseudogene TRBV3-2) to TRBJ2-7; possibly TRBD2 for D (6 bases). Germline V CDR1 and CDR2: LGHDT, YNNKEL (reference sequence). Trimming shortened V by 5 bases and J by 2 bases, and 7 bases separated the two germline ends. This CDR3 has 12 amino acids. The CDR3 spells CASSGTAYEQYF. Written as DNA, the CDR3 is TGTGCCAGCAGCGGGACTGCCTACGAGCAGTACTTC.

This clone was seen a single time. The rearrangement uses TRBV27 and TRBJ1-5, with TRBD1 matching 7 bases. Unmatched junction bases numbered 3, after V lost 0 bases and J lost 4 bases. The CDR3 has 15 residues. Germline CDR1 MNHEY, CDR2 SMNVEV (reference sequence). The CDR3 DNA is TGTGCCAGCAGTTTATCCGGGACAGTGAATCAGCCCCAGCATTTT. Translated, it gives CASSLSGTVNQPQHF.

The chain employs TRBV13 and TRBJ2-3; a weak D match, TRBD2 (5 bases). Trimming took off 4 bases at V and 1 base at J, with 12 bases between the two ends. This CDR3 is built from 15 residues. Germline CDR1 and CDR2: PRHDT and FYEKMQ (reference sequence). CDR3 protein: CASSSLAYRTDTQYF. The CDR3, as DNA: TGTGCCAGCAGCTCCTTAGCGTACCGCACAGATACGCAGTATTTT. Full variable domain (remainder filled in from reference TRBV13 and TRBJ2-3): AAGVIQSPRHLIKEKRETATLKCYPIPRHDTVYWYQQGPGQDPQFLISFYEKMQSDKGSIPDRFSAQQFSDYHSELNMSSLELGDSALYFCASSSLAYRTDTQYFGPGTRLTVL.

In this sample, this clone turned up once. This chain links TRBV19 with TRBJ2-7, with D maybe TRBD1 (5 bases). The CDR3 contains 13 residues. Germline-derived CDR1 and CDR2 are LNHDA and SQIVND (reference sequence). Trimming pared 5 bases from V and 1 base from J, leaving 9 bases between. This CDR3 is CASSGAASYEQYF. The CDR3 DNA reads as TGTGCCAGTAGTGGGGCAGCTTCCTACGAGCAGTACTTC.

The chain combines TRBV7-8 with TRBJ2-5; the D gene is possibly TRBD2 (7 bases). Trimming left V 3 bases short and J 4 bases short, with 21 bases between. The germline gives CDR1 SGHVS, CDR2 FQNEAQ. This CDR3 has 17 amino acids. CDR3 nucleotides: TGTGCCAGCAGCTTTTGGGGCGGGAGAGGGGGGACAGAGACCCAGTACTTC. This gives the protein CASSFWGGRGGTETQYF.

V is TRBV27 and J is TRBJ1-2; D uncertain. Trimming took 3 bases from V and 3 from J, leaving 11 bases between them. Germline V gene lookup returns CDR1 MNHEY and CDR2 SMNVEV (reference sequence). The CDR3 contains 14 residues. The CDR3 protein is CASSLMVGDYGYTF. The CDR3 DNA is TGTGCCAGCAGTTTGATGGTGGGAGACTATGGCTACACCTTC.

The chain employs TRBV3-1 (or the pseudogene TRBV3-2) and TRBJ2-5; D is possibly TRBD2 (5 bases). V was clipped by 2 bases and J by 5 bases, with 12 bases between them. This CDR3 comprises 14 residues. CDR1 LGHDT and CDR2 YNNKEL come from the germline V gene (reference sequence). In DNA, the CDR3 is TGTGCCAGCAGCCAATTTGGGCGCGGGGAGACCCAGTACTTC. This codes for CASSQFGRGETQYF.

The chain carries TRBV6-5 and TRBJ1-2; D is uncertain. The ends were cut back, 10 bases at V and 1 base at J, with 16 bases in the middle. The CDR3 is 14 residues long. Germline V lookup: CDR1 MNHEY, CDR2 SVGAGI. The CDR3, as DNA: TGTGCCACCGGCGGGGAGGTAAATAACTATGGCTACACCTTC. Translation gives CATGGEVNNYGYTF.

The V gene is TRBV30, the J gene TRBJ2-5; the match to TRBD1 covers 7 bases. From germline, CDR1 is GTSNPN and CDR2 SVGIG (reference sequence). The junction had 0 bases not matched to a gene; V was cut back by 2 bases and J by 0 bases. The CDR3 has 13 residues. The CDR3 loop is CAWSTGDQETQYF. In nucleotides, the CDR3 is TGTGCCTGGAGTACAGGGGACCAAGAGACCCAGTACTTC.

The rearrangement joins TRBV11-2 to TRBJ2-3; weak D call: TRBD2 (6 bases). Germline-derived CDR1 and CDR2 are SGHAT and FQNNGV. The CDR3 is 15 residues long. V lost 0 bases to trimming and J lost 1 base, with 8 bases between them. The CDR3 region is CASSLEREGTDTQYF. CDR3 DNA: TGTGCCAGCAGCTTAGAGCGGGAAGGCACAGATACGCAGTATTTT.

This clone was picked up a small number of times. The chain recombines TRBV5-4 with TRBJ2-7; TRBD1 might be the D (7 bases). Germline CDR1 reads SGHNT; CDR2 reads YYREEE (reference sequence). This CDR3 region has 14 residues. V dropped 0 bases and J dropped 5 bases, with 12 bases sitting between them. The DNA of the CDR3 is TGTGCCAGCAGCTTGGCTGGCAGGGGGGACGAGCAGTACTTC. It yields the protein CASSLAGRGDEQYF.

The chain links TRBV19 to TRBJ1-5; TRBD1 aligns across 9 bases. Looked up from germline, CDR1 is LNHDA and CDR2 is SQIVND (reference sequence). The CDR3 consists of 15 residues. The J segment lost 1 base and the V segment lost 6 bases, leaving 4 bases of the junction unmatched. The CDR3 loop reads CASRGQGWSNQPQHF. The CDR3 bases are TGTGCCAGTAGGGGACAGGGATGGAGCAATCAGCCCCAGCATTTT.

The chain uses TRBV19 and TRBJ2-2, with a possible D match to TRBD1 (5 bases). Germline V gene sequence: CDR1 LNHDA, CDR2 SQIVND (reference sequence). V was clipped by 5 bases and J by 1 base, with 8 bases between them. The CDR3 has 14 residues. The CDR3 loop reads CASSEQGNTGELFF. CDR3 in DNA: TGTGCCAGTAGTGAGCAGGGGAACACCGGGGAGCTGTTTTTT.

The chain links TRBV7-2 to TRBJ2-1; 7 bases are shared with TRBD2. V dropped 5 bases and J dropped 7; count of bases not matched to a gene: 14. The CDR3 has 16 residues. Germline V lookup: CDR1 SGHTA, CDR2 FQGNSA. The CDR3 reads CASSDALAGDPNEQFF. CDR3 DNA sequence: TGTGCCAGCAGCGACGCTCTCGCGGGAGACCCTAATGAGCAGTTCTTC.

CDR3 DNA sequence: TGTGCCAGCAGCTTACAGGGATTCCGGGAGCAGTACTTC. Translation gives CASSLQGFREQYF. The chain recombines TRBV5-6 with TRBJ2-7; weak D call: TRBD1 (6 bases). Germline CDR1 and CDR2: SGHDT and YYEEEE. The CDR3 loop spans 13 amino acids. V was cut by 2 bases and J by 7 bases, with 13 bases left in between.

The V call is TRBV2, the J call TRBJ1-5; 11 nucleotides line up with TRBD1. This CDR3 spans 15 amino acids. The J segment lost 4 bases and the V segment lost 8 bases, leaving 7 bases of the junction unmatched. Germline-derived CDR1 and CDR2 are SNHLY and FYNNEI. DNA for the CDR3: TGTGCCAGCTTTCCGGACAGGGGGCGTAATCAGCCCCAGCATTTT. Translated: CASFPDRGRNQPQHF.

The V call is TRBV5-5, the J call TRBJ2-7, with D perhaps matching TRBD2 (5 bases). Looked up from germline, CDR1 is SGHKS and CDR2 is YYEKEE (reference sequence). Trimming cost V 6 bases and J 2 bases, with 15 bases left between them. The CDR3 is made up of 14 amino acids. CDR3 coding DNA: TGTGCCAGCACCCCGACCCCGGGAACCTACGAGCAGTACTTC. Its translation is CASTPTPGTYEQYF.

The genes are TRBV5-1 and TRBJ2-7; TRBD2 matches at 8 bases. The CDR3 is made up of 15 amino acids. V gave up 3 bases and J gave up 2 bases; unmatched junction bases: 7. Per the germline V gene, CDR1 is SGHRS and CDR2 is YFSETQ. CDR3 sequence (DNA): TGCGCCAGCAGCTCCACGACTAGCGCCGCCTACGAGCAGTACTTC. It is translated as CASSSTTSAAYEQYF.

This sequence joins TRBV7-2 and TRBJ2-3; D unresolved. V gave up 3 bases and J gave up 4 bases, with 8 bases separating them. The CDR3 contains 13 residues. Germline CDR1 SGHTA, CDR2 FQGNSA. Written as DNA, the CDR3 is TGTGCCAGCAGCTTTACGAGCGCAGATACGCAGTATTTT. This encodes CASSFTSADTQYF. The full variable domain, in which reference TRBV7-2 and TRBJ2-3 provide the parts outside the CDR3, is GAGVSQSPSNKVTEKGKDVELRCDPISGHTALYWYRQSLGQGLEFLIYFQGNSAPDKSGLPSDRFSAERTGGSVSTLTIQRTQQEDSAVYLCASSFTSADTQYFGPGTRLTVL.

The V gene is TRBV10-2, the J gene TRBJ1-5, with D possibly matching TRBD1 (6 bases). The CDR3 is made up of 14 amino acids. V lost 10 bases and J lost 4, with 17 bases in between. From germline, CDR1 is WSHSY and CDR2 SAAADI. The CDR3 coding sequence is TGCGCCACCTCCCCAGGGGCCCTTAATCAGCCCCAGCATTTT. It encodes CATSPGALNQPQHF.

The rearrangement links TRBV19 to TRBJ2-1; 8 bases line up with TRBD2. With 9 bases clipped from V and 4 bases from J, the junction kept 8 bases outside the gene matches. This CDR3 is built from 14 residues. CDR1 is LNHDA and CDR2 is SQIVND in the germline V gene (reference sequence). CDR3 loop: CASAISGGYNEQFF. The CDR3 DNA reads as TGTGCCAGCGCAATCAGCGGGGGATACAATGAGCAGTTCTTC.

This clone was counted a single time. J is TRBJ2-1 and V is TRBV11-2, with TRBD2 matching over 12 bases. The CDR3 is 15 residues long. Per germline, CDR1 SGHAT and CDR2 FQNNGV. With V trimmed by 4 bases and J by 7 bases, 5 bases remained unmatched. CDR3 nucleotides: TGTGCCAGCAGCTCCGCACTAGCGGGAGGAAATGAGCAGTTCTTC. This translates into CASSSALAGGNEQFF.

Only a few counts were recorded for this clone. The chain has TRBV9 and TRBJ2-2; 14 nucleotides agree with TRBD2. The CDR3 runs 17 residues. CDR1 and CDR2 (germline): SGDLS, YYNGEE. V shed 0 bases and J 6 bases; nucleotides not matched to a gene: 4. The DNA of the CDR3 is TGTGCCAGCAGCGTAGGTCTGGGACTAGCGGGAGCCGGGGAGCTGTTTTTT. Translation: CASSVGLGLAGAGELFF.

This clone came up once. The chain combines TRBV19 with TRBJ1-1; D is unclear. This CDR3 region has 13 residues. CDR1 is LNHDA, CDR2 SQIVND, per germline (reference sequence). The V gene lost 6 bases and the J gene lost 4 bases, with 12 bases spanning the gap. The CDR3 nucleotides read TGTGCCAGTAGGTCTAGGGAGAGCACTGAAGCTTTCTTT. Translating it yields CASRSRESTEAFF.